This is a list of T cell receptor beta chains from one sample in a study of shared clonotypes between healthy human individuals. The protocol was immunoSEQ multiplex PCR, while the TCRdb copy is restricted to in-frame clones and leaves out a portion. This sample has more than 500,000 clones, with 90% to 95% found just once. Sequenced: naive CD8+ T cells sorted from blood. The receptors were gathered from a woman in her 30s in good health. Each CDR3 is given with its conserved first and last residue. The D gene is left open where the match is weak. Rows may omit the clone size; those that give it use once, few, many or a size class.

v_call,d_call,clone_size,j_call,cdr3_aa,cdr3_nt
TRBV15,-,-,TRBJ2-3,CATSRDTDPTPDTQYF,TGTGCCACCAGCAGAGATACAGACCCAACCCCCGATACGCAGTATTTT
TRBV4-1,-,-,TRBJ1-6,CASSQVPGGDSPLHF,TGCGCCAGCAGCCAAGTACCCGGCGGGGATTCACCCCTCCACTTT
TRBV5-6,-,-,TRBJ2-7,CASSLGGLGKGPYYEQYF,TGTGCCAGCAGCCTGGGTGGTCTTGGAAAGGGGCCTTACTACGAGCAGTACTTC
TRBV13,-,-,TRBJ1-1,CASSPLGELNTEAFF,TGTGCCAGCAGCCCTCTGGGGGAATTGAACACTGAAGCTTTCTTT
TRBV15,-,-,TRBJ2-3,CATSRDGTSTDTQYF,TGTGCCACCAGCAGAGACGGGACAAGCACAGATACGCAGTATTTT
TRBV19,-,-,TRBJ1-5,CASSVRDSNQPQHF,TGTGCCAGTAGTGTCAGGGATAGCAATCAGCCCCAGCATTTT
TRBV14,-,-,TRBJ1-1,CASSQEGEAEAFF,TGTGCCAGTAGCCAAGAAGGGGAGGCTGAAGCTTTCTTT
TRBV5-1,-,-,TRBJ1-1,CASSLRGGYTEAFF,TGCGCCAGCAGCTTAAGGGGGGGCTACACTGAAGCTTTCTTT
TRBV5-8,TRBD2,-,TRBJ2-7,CASSAWGEGYEQYF,TGTGCCAGCAGCGCCTGGGGGGAGGGCTACGAGCAGTACTTC
TRBV5-6,-,-,TRBJ2-7,CASSFSLWEREQYF,TGTGCCAGCAGTTTTTCTCTATGGGAGCGAGAGCAGTACTTC
TRBV5-6,-,-,TRBJ2-1,CASRRWGSYNEQFF,TGTGCCAGCAGACGTTGGGGCTCCTACAATGAGCAGTTCTTC
TRBV4-1,-,-,TRBJ2-7,CASSREDYYEQYF,TGCGCCAGCAGCCGAGAGGACTACTACGAGCAGTACTTC
TRBV7-9,-,-,TRBJ2-1,CASSLERASYNEQFF,TGTGCCAGCAGCTTAGAGCGGGCCTCCTACAATGAGCAGTTCTTC
TRBV28,-,-,TRBJ2-7,CASSFFAGSSYEQYF,TGTGCCAGCAGTTTTTTCGCAGGATCTTCCTACGAGCAGTACTTC
TRBV27,TRBD2,-,TRBJ2-1,CASKIAGLSYNEQFF,TGTGCCAGCAAGATAGCGGGCCTCTCCTACAATGAGCAGTTCTTC
TRBV27,TRBD1,-,TRBJ1-2,CASRDSNYGYTF,TGTGCCAGCCGGGACAGTAACTATGGCTACACCTTC
TRBV9,-,-,TRBJ1-2,CASSPTKGVPYGYTF,TGTGCCAGCAGCCCTACGAAGGGGGTCCCCTATGGCTACACCTTC
TRBV5-4,TRBD1,-,TRBJ1-5,CASSSDRSHQPQHF,TGTGCCAGCAGCTCGGACAGGAGCCATCAGCCCCAGCATTTT
TRBV4-1,-,once,TRBJ2-7,CASSQETGRMTYEQYF,TGCGCCAGCAGCCAAGAAACGGGGCGTATGACCTACGAGCAGTACTTC
TRBV5-1,TRBD1,-,TRBJ2-1,CASSPRSGQDPYGQFF,TGCGCCAGCAGCCCACGGTCGGGACAGGACCCATATGGGCAGTTCTTC
TRBV28,TRBD1,-,TRBJ1-1,CASSPHYGTGANTEAFF,TGTGCCAGCAGTCCTCACTATGGGACAGGGGCGAACACTGAAGCTTTCTTT
TRBV27,-,-,TRBJ1-5,CASSNSAYSNQPQHF,TGTGCCAGCAGCAACAGCGCCTATAGCAATCAGCCCCAGCATTTT
TRBV25-1,-,-,TRBJ1-2,CASSEVGTALNYGYTF,TGTGCCAGCAGTGAAGTAGGGACCGCATTGAACTATGGCTACACCTTC
TRBV7-9,TRBD2,-,TRBJ2-7,CASSLLSSGSAGYEQYF,TGTGCCAGCAGCTTACTGTCTAGCGGGAGTGCAGGGTACGAGCAGTACTTC
TRBV19,-,-,TRBJ2-1,CASSISNEQFF,TGTGCCAGTAGTATCAGCAATGAGCAGTTCTTC
TRBV28,-,-,TRBJ2-7,CASSWWTERYEQYF,TGTGCCAGCAGTTGGTGGACAGAGCGTTACGAGCAGTACTTC
TRBV19,TRBD2,-,TRBJ2-5,CASSILGLAGGEEQYF,TGTGCCAGTAGTATCTTGGGACTAGCGGGAGGAGAAGAGCAGTACTTC
TRBV11-2,TRBD2,-,TRBJ2-5,CASSLDSREGDRETQYF,TGTGCCAGCAGCTTAGATTCGCGGGAGGGTGACCGGGAGACCCAGTACTTC
TRBV5-6,-,-,TRBJ2-7,CASTPGQSSYEQYF,TGTGCCAGCACCCCGGGCCAGAGCTCCTACGAGCAGTACTTC
TRBV2,-,-,TRBJ2-7,CASSEGRVDEQYF,TGTGCCAGCAGTGAAGGCAGGGTTGACGAGCAGTACTTC
TRBV7-6,TRBD1,-,TRBJ2-5,CASSAGTGGRETQYF,TGTGCCAGCAGTGCCGGGACAGGGGGCCGAGAGACCCAGTACTTC
TRBV4-1,-,-,TRBJ1-1,CASSQERLHGNTEAFF,TGCGCCAGCAGCCAAGAAAGGCTACATGGAAACACTGAAGCTTTCTTT
TRBV5-6,-,once,TRBJ2-3,CASTPRFPDTQYF,TGTGCCAGCACCCCTAGGTTCCCAGATACGCAGTATTTT
TRBV6-5,TRBD2,-,TRBJ2-7,CASSSGTSGSYEQYF,TGTGCCAGCAGCAGCGGGACTAGCGGGAGCTACGAGCAGTACTTC
TRBV7-9,TRBD2,-,TRBJ2-7,CASSGSGTSYEQYF,TGTGCCAGCAGCGGCAGCGGGACCTCCTACGAGCAGTACTTC
TRBV25-1,-,-,TRBJ1-5,CASSDPGAVDNQPQHF,TGTGCCAGCAGTGACCCAGGAGCGGTTGACAATCAGCCCCAGCATTTT
TRBV4-1,-,-,TRBJ2-1,CASSQVSAAVYNEQFF,TGCGCCAGCAGCCAAGTTTCGGCTGCGGTGTACAATGAGCAGTTCTTC
TRBV28,-,once,TRBJ2-5,CASSGGRGPPERETQYF,TGTGCCAGCAGTGGGGGCAGGGGTCCTCCAGAGAGAGAGACCCAGTACTTC
TRBV14,-,-,TRBJ2-2,CASSQDWASANTGELFF,TGTGCCAGCAGCCAAGATTGGGCTAGCGCGAACACCGGGGAGCTGTTTTTT
TRBV30,-,-,TRBJ2-4,CAWSATSDLPKNIQYF,TGTGCCTGGAGCGCAACTTCGGACCTTCCCAAAAACATTCAGTACTTC